The entry below gives a single TCR beta chain sequence along with its context. Antigen unknown. This sample stems from a study of beta chain features in type 1 diabetes. Overall study results and limits: Moderate yet significant TCRB CDR3 shortening was seen in Type 1 diabetes patients in all four CD4+ subsets.

Expressed TCRB transcripts were sequenced because the isolated RNA had all been reverse transcribed beforehand. Measured with immunoSEQ multiplex PCR; TCRdb has only the in-frame clones, and not every one. Among around 500,000 clones listed, around 10% were seen once. Germline lookup yields CDR1 SNHLY and CDR2 FYNNEI. The V end was cut by 7 bases, the J end by 15 bases, with 13 bases between. CDR3 length: 10 amino acids. Sequences were obtained from naive CD4+ T cells from blood. The J gene is TRBJ2-1, the V gene TRBV2; either TRBD1 or TRBD2 may supply D (5 bases each). This clonotype originated in a woman aged 18-29 years in good health. The CDR3 here is CASKGEIRFF. The CDR3 DNA reads TGTGCCAGCAAAGGGGAGATTCGGTTCTTC. The full variable domain, its missing parts supplied by reference TRBV2 and TRBJ2-1, is EPEVTQTPSHQVTQMGQEVILRCVPISNHLYFYWYRQILGQKVEFLVSFYNNEISEKSEIFDDQFSVERPDGSNFTLKIRSTKLEDSAMYFCASKGEIRFFGPGTRLTVL.